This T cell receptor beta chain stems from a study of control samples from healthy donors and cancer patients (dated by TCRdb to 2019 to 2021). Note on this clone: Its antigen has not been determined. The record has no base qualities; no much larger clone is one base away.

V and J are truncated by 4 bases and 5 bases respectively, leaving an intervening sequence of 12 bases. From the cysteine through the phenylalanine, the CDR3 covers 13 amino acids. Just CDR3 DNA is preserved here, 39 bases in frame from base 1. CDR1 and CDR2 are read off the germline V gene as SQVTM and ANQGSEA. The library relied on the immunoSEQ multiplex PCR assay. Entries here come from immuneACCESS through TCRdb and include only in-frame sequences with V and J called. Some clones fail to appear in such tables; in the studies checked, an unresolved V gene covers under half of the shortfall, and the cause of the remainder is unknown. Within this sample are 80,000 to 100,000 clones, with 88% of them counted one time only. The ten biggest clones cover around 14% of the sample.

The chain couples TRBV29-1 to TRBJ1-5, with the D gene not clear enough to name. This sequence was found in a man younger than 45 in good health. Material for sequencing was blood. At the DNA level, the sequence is TGCAGCGTTGCTTCGGGGAGCGATCAGCCCCAGCATTTT. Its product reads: CSVASGSDQPQHF. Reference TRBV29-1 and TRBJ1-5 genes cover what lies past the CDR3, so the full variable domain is SAVISQKPSRDICQRGTSLTIQCQVDSQVTMMFWYRQQPGQSLTLIATANQGSEATYESGFVIDKFPISRPNLTFSTLTVSNMSPEDSSIYLCSVASGSDQPQHFGDGTRLSIL.